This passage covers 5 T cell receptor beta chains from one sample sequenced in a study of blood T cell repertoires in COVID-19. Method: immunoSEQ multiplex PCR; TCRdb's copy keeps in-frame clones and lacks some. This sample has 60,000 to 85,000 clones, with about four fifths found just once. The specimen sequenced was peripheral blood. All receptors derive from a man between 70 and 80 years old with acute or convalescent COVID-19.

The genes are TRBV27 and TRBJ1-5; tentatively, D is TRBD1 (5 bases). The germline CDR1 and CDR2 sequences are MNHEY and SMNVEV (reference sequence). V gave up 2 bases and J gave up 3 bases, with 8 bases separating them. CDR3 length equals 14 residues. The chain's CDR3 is CASSLGDSNQPQHF. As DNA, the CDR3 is TGTGCCAGCAGTTTAGGGGACTCCAATCAGCCCCAGCATTTT.

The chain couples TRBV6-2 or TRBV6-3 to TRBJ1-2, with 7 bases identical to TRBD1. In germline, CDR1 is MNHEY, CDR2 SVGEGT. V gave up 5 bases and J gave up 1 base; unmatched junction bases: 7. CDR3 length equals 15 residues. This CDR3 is CASSRGTDLNYGYTF. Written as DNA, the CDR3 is TGTGCCAGCAGTCGCGGGACAGACCTTAACTATGGCTACACCTTC.

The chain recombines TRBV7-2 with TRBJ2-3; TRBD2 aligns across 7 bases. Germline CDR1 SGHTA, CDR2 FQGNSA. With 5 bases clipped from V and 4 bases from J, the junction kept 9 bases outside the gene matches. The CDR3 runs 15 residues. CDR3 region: CASSARGREADTQYF. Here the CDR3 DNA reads TGTGCCAGCAGCGCCCGGGGGAGGGAGGCAGATACGCAGTATTTT. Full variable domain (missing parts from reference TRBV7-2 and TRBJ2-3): GAGVSQSPSNKVTEKGKDVELRCDPISGHTALYWYRQSLGQGLEFLIYFQGNSAPDKSGLPSDRFSAERTGGSVSTLTIQRTQQEDSAVYLCASSARGREADTQYFGPGTRLTVL.

The CDR3 nucleotides read TGTGCCAGCAGCTTGTCGGACTACTCACCCCTCCACTTT. Encoded protein: CASSLSDYSPLHF. This rearrangement joins TRBV11-3 to TRBJ1-6, with no clear D. The V end was cut by 3 bases, the J end by 10 bases, with 10 bases between. This CDR3 spans 13 amino acids. In germline, CDR1 is SGHNT, CDR2 YENEEA.

CDR3 sequence reads: CASSPPQEDGYTF. In DNA, the CDR3 is TGTGCCAGCAGTCCCCCCCAAGAGGATGGCTACACCTTC. The chain employs TRBV12-3 or TRBV12-4 and TRBJ1-2; D remains unclear. The ends were cut back, 5 bases at V and 6 bases at J, with 13 bases in the middle. CDR3 size: 13 residues.